The rows below give T cell receptor beta chains drawn from one sample of a study of blood T cell repertoires in COVID-19. Some clones are missing from TCRdb's copy, which holds only in-frame ones; the method was immunoSEQ multiplex PCR. This table holds some 250,000 clones, about 90% found once. Sequences were obtained from PBMCs or T cells enriched from blood (not recorded which). These receptors all stem from a human donor in a cohort exposed to, infected with or recovered from COVID-19 (not recorded which). The donor label of this sample is uncertain. The CDR3 runs from the conserved cysteine through the conserved F or W.

V gene	J gene	CDR3 protein
TRBV7-2	TRBJ1-2	CASRNSGLFINGYTF
TRBV5-1	TRBJ1-1	CASSLVGQVNTEAFF
TRBV9	TRBJ2-5	CASSVVEAGGIRETQYF
TRBV7-2	TRBJ2-3	CASSPQGFSTDTQYF
TRBV12-3/TRBV12-4	TRBJ1-5	CASSLYVDQPQHF
TRBV9	TRBJ1-6	CASSVGGSHNSPLHF
TRBV3-1/TRBV3-2	TRBJ2-2	CASSPNTSGGPNTGELFF
TRBV6-8	TRBJ2-1	CASRTWGLAGGVDEQFF
TRBV27	TRBJ1-3	CASSSTGIIGNTIYF
TRBV1	TRBJ1-3	CTSSQAPGNSGNTIYF